A single sample gave rise to the 24 T cell receptor beta chains below, sequenced in a study of blood T cells in healthy people across ages. The use of a sample-barcoded 5' primer and a J-beta primer mix characterized a second PCR of about 7 to 12 cycles. TCRdb passed the 5' RACE reads through MiXCR, listing each CDR3 protein once. In the table there are 380,000 or so distinct CDR3 sequences, roughly half of which are singletons. The sequenced sample consisted of blood. These receptors all come from a man aged 60 to 69 in good health.

This clonotype was found a few times. The V gene is TRBV20-1, the J gene TRBJ2-7, with D tentatively TRBD1 or TRBD2 (6 bases each). V was pared by 5 bases and J by 5 bases, with 13 bases between. Per germline, CDR1 DFQATT and CDR2 SNEGSKA (reference sequence). CDR3 length: 12 amino acids. The CDR3 sequence is CSARRGIDEQYF. CDR3 sequence (DNA): TGCAGTGCTCGGAGGGGGATCGACGAGCAGTACTTC.

J is TRBJ2-3 and V is TRBV19; TRBD2 matches 8 bases. The germline gives CDR1 LNHDA, CDR2 SQIVND (reference sequence). J was trimmed by 2 bases and V by 9 bases; bases with no gene match: 4. The CDR3 length is 13 residues. The CDR3 DNA reads as TGTGCCAGCGGGAGGGGCAACACAGATACGCAGTATTTT. It encodes CASGRGNTDTQYF.

The J gene is TRBJ1-2, the V gene TRBV29-1; D not resolved. CDR1 is SQVTM and CDR2 is ANQGSEA in the germline V gene. The V gene lost 0 bases and the J gene lost 4 bases, with 9 bases spanning the gap. This CDR3 has 13 residues. Here the CDR3 DNA reads TGCAGCGTTGAAGAGGGCATCCTCTATGGCTACACCTTC. It specifies CSVEEGILYGYTF.

The chain couples TRBV11-1 to TRBJ2-1; 7 bases line up with TRBD2. The end of the DNA aligns better with TRBJ2-7, so the J call may be wrong. The CDR3 extends over 13 amino acids. Germline loops: CDR1 SGHAT, CDR2 FQDESV (reference sequence). CDR3 sequence reads: CASSRGSSNEQYF. The CDR3 DNA reads as TGTGCCAGCAGCCGCGGGAGTAGCAATGAGCAGTACTTC.

The genes are TRBV20-1 and TRBJ1-1, with unresolved D. V lost 0 bases to trimming and J lost 0 bases, with 8 bases between them. The CDR3 has 14 residues. The germline V gene encodes CDR1 DFQATT and CDR2 SNEGSKA (reference sequence). CDR3 region: CSARDGALNTEAFF. DNA of the CDR3: TGCAGTGCTAGAGATGGTGCCCTGAACACTGAAGCTTTCTTT.

The sample holds a few counts of this clonotype. The chain combines TRBV2 with TRBJ1-6; possibly TRBD1 for D (6 bases). The CDR3 consists of 14 residues. The germline V gene encodes CDR1 SNHLY and CDR2 FYNNEI. Trimming took off 5 bases at V and 5 bases at J, with 10 bases between the two ends. The CDR3 reads CASSSDRHNSPLHF. For the CDR3, the DNA is TGTGCCAGCAGTTCGGACAGACATAATTCACCCCTCCACTTT.

V gene TRBV20-1 combines with J gene TRBJ2-1; D is perhaps TRBD1 (7 bases). The ends were cut back, 5 bases at V and 4 bases at J, with 15 bases in the middle. The CDR3 spans 14 residues. The germline gives CDR1 DFQATT, CDR2 SNEGSKA (reference sequence). CDR3 bases: TGCAGTGCTGGACGCAGGGGGGCTTACAATGAGCAGTTCTTC. It yields the protein CSAGRRGAYNEQFF.

This clonotype was recorded only once. The V gene is TRBV4-2, the J gene TRBJ2-5, with a possible D match to TRBD2 (5 bases). The germline V gene encodes CDR1 LGHNA and CDR2 YNFKEQ. This CDR3 comprises 16 residues. The ends were cut back, 0 bases at V and 11 bases at J, with 22 bases in the middle. For the CDR3, the DNA is TGTGCCAGCAGCCAAGATCATGGAGACAACCTCTGGGAGCAGTACTTC. Protein: CASSQDHGDNLWEQYF.

The genes are TRBV6-2 or TRBV6-3 and TRBJ1-2; TRBD1 is a possible D gene (6 bases). Germline lookup yields CDR1 MNHEY and CDR2 SVGEGT. V was shortened by 6 bases and J by 0 bases, with 14 bases between the two germline ends. The CDR3 consists of 15 residues. CDR3 sequence reads: CASSAHRATNYGYTF. As DNA, the CDR3 is TGTGCCAGCAGCGCTCACAGGGCCACTAACTATGGCTACACCTTC.

The gene calls are TRBV11-2 and TRBJ2-5, with 7 nucleotides matching TRBD2. With 4 bases clipped from V and 3 bases from J, the junction kept 8 bases outside the gene matches. The germline gives CDR1 SGHAT, CDR2 FQNNGV. CDR3 size: 15 residues. The CDR3 here is CASSSLGGSEETQYF. Written as DNA, the CDR3 is TGTGCCAGCAGCTCCTTGGGGGGGTCGGAAGAGACCCAGTACTTC.

The V gene is TRBV28, the J gene TRBJ2-1; D ambiguous. CDR1 MDHEN and CDR2 SYDVKM come from the germline V gene. V was cut by 1 base and J by 8 bases, with 9 bases left in between. This CDR3 has 13 residues. The CDR3 protein is CASSLLVVHEQFF. CDR3 in DNA: TGTGCCAGCAGTTTATTAGTGGTTCATGAGCAGTTCTTC.

The chain uses TRBV28 and TRBJ1-4; maybe TRBD1 (5 bases). V was trimmed by 7 bases and J by 6 bases, leaving 12 bases between them. CDR1 and CDR2 (germline): MDHEN, SYDVKM. This CDR3 region has 13 residues. The CDR3 sequence is CASTTGLDEKLFF. As DNA, the CDR3 is TGTGCCAGCACGACGGGACTGGATGAAAAACTGTTTTTT. Full variable domain (outside the CDR3, taken from reference TRBV28 and TRBJ1-4): DVKVTQSSRYLVKRTGEKVFLECVQDMDHENMFWYRQDPGLGLRLIYFSYDVKMKEKGDIPEGYSVSREKKERFSLILESASTNQTSMYLCASTTGLDEKLFFGSGTQLSVL.

This chain joins TRBV24-1 and TRBJ2-3; the match to TRBD1 covers 10 bases. The germline V gene has CDR1 KGHDR and CDR2 SFDVKD. With 9 bases clipped from V and 3 bases from J, the junction kept 5 bases outside the gene matches. The CDR3 length is 14 residues. In nucleotides, the CDR3 is TGTGCCACCGAGGACAGGGGGATGACAGATACGCAGTATTTT. This sequence encodes CATEDRGMTDTQYF.

This chain links TRBV20-1 with TRBJ1-5, with a tentative D call TRBD1 (6 bases). Germline V lookup: CDR1 DFQATT, CDR2 SNEGSKA (reference sequence). This CDR3 is built from 13 residues. The V and J ends lost 3 bases and 7 bases respectively, with 13 bases between them. For the CDR3, the DNA is TGCAGTGCTAGCCCCGGGGGCAGGCAGCCCCAGCATTTT. Protein: CSASPGGRQPQHF.

At least ten counts were recorded for this clonotype. The chain uses TRBV25-1 and TRBJ2-7; unclear D gene. Germline V gene sequence: CDR1 MGHDK, CDR2 SYGVNS. V lost 6 bases to trimming and J lost 5 bases, with 11 bases between them. The CDR3 is made up of 12 amino acids. The CDR3 coding sequence is TGTGCCAGCAGCCTCACATACCACGAGCAGTACTTC. It codes for CASSLTYHEQYF.

This chain uses TRBV20-1 with TRBJ2-7; D tentatively fits TRBD1 or TRBD2 (6 bases each). Trimming shortened V by 0 bases and J by 0 bases, and 15 bases separated the two germline ends. The length of the CDR3 is 16 residues. The germline CDR1 and CDR2 sequences are DFQATT and SNEGSKA (reference sequence). The chain's CDR3 is CSARDRGRLSSYEQYF. In DNA form, the CDR3 reads TGCAGTGCTAGAGATCGGGGGCGGTTAAGCTCCTACGAGCAGTACTTC.

The V call is TRBV15, the J call TRBJ2-7; 11 bases align to TRBD2. The CDR3 is 16 residues long. V shed 0 bases and J 7 bases; nucleotides not matched to a gene: 8. The germline gives CDR1 LNHNV, CDR2 YYDKDF (reference sequence). This CDR3 is CATSRDKASGRMEQYF. CDR3 bases: TGTGCCACCAGCAGAGATAAGGCTAGCGGGAGGATGGAGCAGTACTTC.

This clonotype was found many times. The rearrangement links TRBV7-2 to TRBJ2-7, with 7 bases fitting TRBD1. The length of the CDR3 is 15 residues. CDR1 SGHTA and CDR2 FQGNSA come from the germline V gene. V was clipped by 6 bases and J by 4 bases; unmatched bases: 12. The CDR3 coding sequence is TGTGCCAGCAGTCGCCGATCCGGGACAGCGTACGAGCAGTACTTC. It yields the protein CASSRRSGTAYEQYF. Combining the CDR3 with reference TRBV7-2 and TRBJ2-7 gives the whole variable domain GAGVSQSPSNKVTEKGKDVELRCDPISGHTALYWYRQSLGQGLEFLIYFQGNSAPDKSGLPSDRFSAERTGGSVSTLTIQRTQQEDSAVYLCASSRRSGTAYEQYFGPGTRLTVT.

The chain joins TRBV12-3 or TRBV12-4 to TRBJ2-7, with D possibly TRBD1 on 7 matching bases. V was trimmed by 8 bases and J by 3 bases, leaving 14 bases between them. This CDR3 contains 13 residues. The CDR3 nucleotides are TGTGCCAGCGGCGGGACAGTTAACTACGAGCAGTACTTC. Amino acid sequence: CASGGTVNYEQYF.

V gene TRBV20-1 combines with J gene TRBJ2-5; 8 bases map to TRBD2. This CDR3 is 18 amino acids long. CDR1 is DFQATT, CDR2 SNEGSKA, per germline (reference sequence). Trimming cost V 6 bases and J 2 bases; bases outside gene matches: 20. As DNA, the CDR3 is TGCAGTGCCACCGGCTTGATTAGGACGGGGGGGCTTCAAGAGACCCAGTACTTC. It yields the protein CSATGLIRTGGLQETQYF.

This sequence joins TRBV7-9 and TRBJ1-1; D remains ambiguous. From germline, CDR1 is SEHNR and CDR2 FQNEAQ (reference sequence). The CDR3 covers 13 residues. Trimming pared 1 base from V and 1 base from J, leaving 4 bases between. CDR3 sequence (DNA): TGTGCCAGCAGCTTAGGGACGAACACTGAAGCTTTCTTT. It codes for CASSLGTNTEAFF.

In the case of this clonotype: Germline and junction disagree at one end, which may indicate a read error. This chain uses TRBV29-1 with TRBJ2-1; possibly TRBD2 for D (7 bases). CDR3 length: 14 amino acids. Germline lookup yields CDR1 SQVTM and CDR2 ANQGSEA. CDR3 nucleotides: TGCGGCGCCAAGGGGGGGGGCTCCTACAATGAGCAGTTATTC. This gives the protein CGAKGGGSYNEQLF.

The chain links TRBV10-3 to TRBJ2-3; 8 positions match TRBD2. Germline assignment: CDR1 ENHRY and CDR2 SYGVKD. The CDR3 totals 16 residues. V trimming: 6 bases; J trimming: 0 bases; junction bases outside the gene matches: 8. CDR3 sequence (DNA): TGTGCCATCAGCGCCGCGGGAGGTACTAGCACAGATACGCAGTATTTT. Translating it yields CAISAAGGTSTDTQYF.

For the CDR3, the DNA is TGTGCCAGCAGCTCGCCAGGGACAGGGGTTGGCTACACCTTC. Translation: CASSSPGTGVGYTF. This rearrangement joins TRBV12-3 or TRBV12-4 to TRBJ1-2; 10 bases are shared with TRBD1. V dropped 6 bases and J dropped 7; count of bases not matched to a gene: 8. The CDR3 is made up of 14 amino acids.